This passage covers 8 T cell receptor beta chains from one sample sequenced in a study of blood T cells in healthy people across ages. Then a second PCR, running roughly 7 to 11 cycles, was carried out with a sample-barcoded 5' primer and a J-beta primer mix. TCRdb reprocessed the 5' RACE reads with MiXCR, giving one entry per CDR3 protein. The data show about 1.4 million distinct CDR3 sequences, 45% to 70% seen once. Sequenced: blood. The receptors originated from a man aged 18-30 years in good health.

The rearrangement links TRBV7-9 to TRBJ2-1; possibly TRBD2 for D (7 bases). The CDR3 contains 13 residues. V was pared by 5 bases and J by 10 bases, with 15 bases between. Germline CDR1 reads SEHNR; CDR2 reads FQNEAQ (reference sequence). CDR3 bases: TGTGCCAGCAGCCTAGACGGGGGGCAGGAGCAGTTCTTC. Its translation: CASSLDGGQEQFF.

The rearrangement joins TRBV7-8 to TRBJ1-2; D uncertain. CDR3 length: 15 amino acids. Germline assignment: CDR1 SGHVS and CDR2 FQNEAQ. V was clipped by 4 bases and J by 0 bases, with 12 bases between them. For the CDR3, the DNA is TGTGCCAGCAGCTCACAACCGGGAGCTAACTATGGCTACACCTTC. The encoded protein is CASSSQPGANYGYTF.

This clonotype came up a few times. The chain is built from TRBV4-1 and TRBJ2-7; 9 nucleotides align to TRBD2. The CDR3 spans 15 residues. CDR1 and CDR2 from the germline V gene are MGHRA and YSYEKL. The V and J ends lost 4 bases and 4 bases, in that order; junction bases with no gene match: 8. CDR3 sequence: CASSPVAGELYEQYF. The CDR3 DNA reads TGCGCCAGCAGCCCGGTAGCGGGGGAGCTTTACGAGCAGTACTTC.

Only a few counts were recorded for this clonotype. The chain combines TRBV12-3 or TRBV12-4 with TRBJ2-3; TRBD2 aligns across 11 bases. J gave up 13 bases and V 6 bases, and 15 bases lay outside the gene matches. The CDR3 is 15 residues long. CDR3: CASSSGLAGPFEEYF. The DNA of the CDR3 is TGTGCCAGCAGCTCAGGACTAGCGGGCCCCTTTGAGGAGTATTTT.

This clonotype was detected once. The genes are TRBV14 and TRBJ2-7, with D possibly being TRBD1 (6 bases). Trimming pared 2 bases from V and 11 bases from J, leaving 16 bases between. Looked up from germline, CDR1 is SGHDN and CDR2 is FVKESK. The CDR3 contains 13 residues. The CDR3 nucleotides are TGTGCCAGCAGCCAACTACAGGGTCGTGCGGAGTACTTC. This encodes CASSQLQGRAEYF.

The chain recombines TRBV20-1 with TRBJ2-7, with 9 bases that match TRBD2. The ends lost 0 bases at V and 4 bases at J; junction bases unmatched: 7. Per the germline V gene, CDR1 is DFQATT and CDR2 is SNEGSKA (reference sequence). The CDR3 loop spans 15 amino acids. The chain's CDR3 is CSARDSGLAAYEQYF. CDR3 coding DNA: TGCAGTGCTAGAGATTCGGGACTAGCAGCGTACGAGCAGTACTTC.

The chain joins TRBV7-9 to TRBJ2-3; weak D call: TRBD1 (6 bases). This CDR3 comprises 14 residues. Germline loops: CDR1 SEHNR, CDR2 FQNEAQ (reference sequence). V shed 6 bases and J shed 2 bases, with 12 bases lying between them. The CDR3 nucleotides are TGTGCCAGCAGTCCAGGGGTGGCCACAGATACGCAGTATTTT. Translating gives CASSPGVATDTQYF.

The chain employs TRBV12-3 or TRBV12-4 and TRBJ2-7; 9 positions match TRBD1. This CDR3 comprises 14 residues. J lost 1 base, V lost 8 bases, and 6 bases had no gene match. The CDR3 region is CASGSGQGSYEQYF. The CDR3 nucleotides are TGTGCCAGCGGCTCAGGACAGGGGTCCTACGAGCAGTACTTC.